This entry lists 25 T cell receptor beta chains sequenced from one sample in a study of beta chain features in type 1 diabetes. The sequenced template was cDNA made from the entire isolated RNA. Here immunoSEQ multiplex PCR was the method, and the copy in TCRdb shows in-frame clones only, minus some. The data hold hundreds of thousands of clones, with about 12% observed a single time. The sample comprised naive CD4+ T cells from blood. All receptors come from a man aged 18 to 30 in good health.

The CDR3 region is CASSTDRAAYNEQFF. Here the CDR3 DNA reads TGTGCCAGCAGCACGGACAGGGCAGCCTACAATGAGCAGTTCTTC. The chain is built from TRBV7-9 and TRBJ2-1, with 8 bases fitting TRBD1. V shed 5 bases, J shed 2 bases, and the junction held 5 bases outside the gene matches. This CDR3 contains 15 residues. Germline V lookup: CDR1 SEHNR, CDR2 FQNEAQ (reference sequence).

There are a few counts of this clone. The V gene is TRBV27, the J gene TRBJ2-7; TRBD1 matches 7 bases. Germline values: CDR1 MNHEY, CDR2 SMNVEV (reference sequence). Trimming cost V 2 bases and J 6 bases; bases outside gene matches: 10. There are 15 residues in the CDR3. The DNA for the CDR3 is TGTGCCAGCAGTTTAAGTAGGACAGGCTTTCGCGAGCAGTACTTC. Amino acids: CASSLSRTGFREQYF.

The sample holds a few counts of this clone. This chain uses TRBV19 with TRBJ1-5; 7 bases match TRBD1. V lost 1 base, J lost 6 bases, and 6 bases stayed unmatched. This CDR3 is 15 amino acids long. Germline-derived CDR1 and CDR2 are LNHDA and SQIVND (reference sequence). As DNA, the CDR3 is TGTGCCAGTAGTATAGGTACAGGGGAGGCTCAGCCCCAGCATTTT. Residues: CASSIGTGEAQPQHF.

V gene TRBV11-2 combines with J gene TRBJ2-7; D perhaps matches TRBD2 (6 bases). CDR1 SGHAT and CDR2 FQNNGV come from the germline V gene. V was shortened by 3 bases and J by 0 bases, with 9 bases between the two germline ends. This CDR3 has 14 amino acids. CDR3 nucleotides: TGTGCCAGCAGCTTGTTAGCGGCCTCCTACGAGCAGTACTTC. It codes for CASSLLAASYEQYF.

This clone has just a few counts. V is TRBV6-6 and J is TRBJ2-5; 9 positions match TRBD1. Germline lookup yields CDR1 MNHNY and CDR2 SVGAGI (reference sequence). J lost 5 bases, V lost 4 bases, and 5 bases had no gene match. The length of the CDR3 is 14 residues. The CDR3 here is CASSLGQGGETQYF. CDR3 coding DNA: TGTGCCAGCAGTTTGGGACAGGGTGGGGAGACCCAGTACTTC.

A few counts support this clone. V is TRBV19 and J is TRBJ2-5, with TRBD1 matching over 9 bases. The CDR3 is 13 amino acids. The J segment lost 5 bases and the V segment lost 4 bases, leaving 2 bases of the junction unmatched. The germline gives CDR1 LNHDA, CDR2 SQIVND (reference sequence). In DNA form, the CDR3 reads TGTGCCAGTAGTACCGACAGGGGGGAGACCCAGTACTTC. Translated: CASSTDRGETQYF.

This clone was detected only a few times. This chain connects TRBV6-5 to TRBJ2-7; the match to TRBD1 covers 9 bases. CDR3 length: 15 amino acids. J was trimmed by 2 bases and V by 0 bases; bases with no gene match: 2. Germline-derived CDR1 and CDR2 are MNHEY and SVGAGI. CDR3 sequence: CASSYSRQGAYEQYF. The DNA for the CDR3 is TGTGCCAGCAGTTACTCGAGACAGGGGGCCTACGAGCAGTACTTC.

The chain combines TRBV5-4 with TRBJ2-1; 9 bases are shared with TRBD2. The germline V gene encodes CDR1 SGHNT and CDR2 YYREEE (reference sequence). This CDR3 is 16 amino acids long. The V and J ends lost 1 base and 6 bases, in that order; junction bases with no gene match: 8. The CDR3 loop reads CASSLSGGRGINEQFF. For the CDR3, the DNA is TGTGCCAGCAGCTTGTCCGGCGGGAGGGGCATCAATGAGCAGTTCTTC.

This clone has only a few counts. CDR3 DNA sequence: TGCGCCAGCAGCCAAGATGGGGCAGGCCACACTGAAGCTTTCTTT. Translation: CASSQDGAGHTEAFF. The chain uses TRBV4-3 and TRBJ1-1, with D possibly being TRBD1 (5 bases). With 0 bases removed from V and 3 bases from J, the gap between germline ends came to 11 bases. Germline V lookup: CDR1 LGHNA, CDR2 YSLEER. CDR3 length: 15 amino acids.

This rearrangement joins TRBV7-2 to TRBJ2-1; TRBD2 aligns across 11 bases. The germline V gene encodes CDR1 SGHTA and CDR2 FQGNSA. This CDR3 is built from 15 residues. J lost 9 bases, V lost 5 bases, and 9 bases had no gene match. CDR3 in DNA: TGTGCCAGCAGCCCAACTAGCGGGAGATTGGGTGAGCAGTTCTTC. Encoded protein: CASSPTSGRLGEQFF.

This clone has a handful of counts. The same CDR3 can be traced to other DNA sequences in this sample. The chain joins TRBV7-2 to TRBJ2-7, with D possibly TRBD2 on 6 matching bases. This CDR3 region has 15 residues. The germline V and J ends were trimmed by 1 base and 3 bases, with 13 bases remaining between them. Germline V gene data show CDR1 as SGHTA and CDR2 as FQGNSA. The CDR3 region is CASSLVSSGSYEQYF. The CDR3 region has the DNA TGTGCCAGCAGCTTAGTTAGTAGCGGAAGCTACGAGCAGTACTTC.

This clone was detected only a few times. The chain combines TRBV7-2 with TRBJ2-7; a weak D match, TRBD2 (6 bases). V gave up 4 bases and J gave up 4 bases, with 17 bases separating them. Germline CDR1 reads SGHTA; CDR2 reads FQGNSA. CDR3 length equals 15 residues. The CDR3 DNA sequence: TGTGCCAGCAGCTCGCGGGCCACCGGGGGTTACGAGCAGTACTTC. This gives the protein CASSSRATGGYEQYF.

The chain links TRBV19 to TRBJ2-1; 9 positions agree with TRBD2. Losses at the gene ends were 7 bases for V and 7 bases for J; bases not matched to a gene: 8. Germline CDR1 LNHDA, CDR2 SQIVND (reference sequence). CDR3 length: 14 residues. The CDR3 DNA is TGTGCCAGTACCGAAGCGGGAGGAGGTAATGAGCAGTTCTTC. Translated, it gives CASTEAGGGNEQFF.

This clone was counted between two and nine times. This chain uses TRBV7-3 with TRBJ2-7, with TRBD1 as a possible D gene (6 bases). V was shortened by 2 bases and J by 1 base, with 12 bases between the two germline ends. The CDR3 consists of 15 residues. Germline CDR1 reads SGHTA; CDR2 reads FQGTGA. The CDR3 nucleotides are TGTGCCAGCAGCTTATTCTCGGACAGTTCCTACGAGCAGTACTTC. Encoded protein: CASSLFSDSSYEQYF.

This clone was picked up a small number of times. This chain uses TRBV7-2 with TRBJ1-2; possible D gene TRBD1, 5 bases. V lost 2 bases and J 5 bases, leaving 12 bases between the germline ends. The CDR3 has 14 residues. Germline V gene data show CDR1 as SGHTA and CDR2 as FQGNSA. This CDR3 is CASSLSPDTYGYTF. CDR3 nucleotides: TGTGCCAGCAGCTTATCCCCGGACACGTATGGCTACACCTTC.

The chain couples TRBV30 to TRBJ2-1; TRBD1 matches 11 bases. The ends lost 8 bases at V and 4 bases at J; junction bases unmatched: 10. Per germline, CDR1 GTSNPN and CDR2 SVGIG (reference sequence). The CDR3 runs 15 residues. In DNA, the CDR3 is TGTGCCAGTCGGGAGGGGACAGGGGGTTACAATGAGCAGTTCTTC. Protein sequence: CASREGTGGYNEQFF.

The rearrangement joins TRBV5-1 to TRBJ2-5; D is possibly TRBD2 (7 bases). Trimming shortened V by 5 bases and J by 5 bases, and 16 bases separated the two germline ends. The germline V gene encodes CDR1 SGHRS and CDR2 YFSETQ. The CDR3 has 14 residues. CDR3 bases: TGCGCCAGCAGTGGGGGGGCTGTGAGGGAGACCCAGTACTTC. This translates into CASSGGAVRETQYF.

CDR3: CASSPNPSRGYGYTF. CDR3 nucleotides: TGTGCCAGCAGCCCAAATCCCTCCAGGGGCTATGGCTACACCTTC. The chain employs TRBV7-9 and TRBJ1-2; maybe TRBD1 (6 bases). The CDR3 extends over 15 amino acids. V was clipped by 5 bases and J by 4 bases, with 17 bases between them. Germline V gene sequence: CDR1 SEHNR, CDR2 FQNEAQ (reference sequence).

The chain joins TRBV15 to TRBJ1-3; D may be TRBD1 (5 bases). The CDR3 loop spans 17 amino acids. V lost 5 bases and J 0 bases, leaving 17 bases between the germline ends. The germline V gene encodes CDR1 LNHNV and CDR2 YYDKDF (reference sequence). CDR3 amino acids: CATSPTYDRFSGNTIYF. The DNA of the CDR3 is TGTGCCACCAGCCCCACATACGACAGATTCTCTGGAAACACCATATATTTT.

The chain employs TRBV5-4 and TRBJ2-1; TRBD2 aligns across 9 bases. The CDR3 is 15 amino acids. V gave up 9 bases and J gave up 7 bases; unmatched junction bases: 14. CDR1 and CDR2 from the germline V gene are SGHNT and YYREEE (reference sequence). For the CDR3, the DNA is TGTGCCACAACGGGGGGGCTAGCGGGACTGAATGAGCAGTTCTTC. This sequence encodes CATTGGLAGLNEQFF.

This clone was observed a few times. The rearrangement links TRBV5-5 to TRBJ2-7; tentatively, D is TRBD2 (5 bases). This CDR3 spans 14 amino acids. The V gene lost 2 bases and the J gene lost 0 bases, with 9 bases spanning the gap. Germline-derived CDR1 and CDR2 are SGHKS and YYEKEE (reference sequence). CDR3 loop: CASSFYGSSYEQYF. The CDR3 region has the DNA TGTGCCAGCAGCTTTTATGGGAGCTCCTACGAGCAGTACTTC.

This sequence joins TRBV7-9 and TRBJ1-2; 8 bases are shared with TRBD1. V dropped 5 bases and J dropped 4; count of bases not matched to a gene: 6. Looked up from germline, CDR1 is SEHNR and CDR2 is FQNEAQ (reference sequence). The CDR3 covers 14 residues. CDR3 DNA: TGTGCCAGCAGCCCGGGACAGGTCCCCTATGGCTACACCTTC. Translation gives CASSPGQVPYGYTF.

In this sample, this clone turned up a few times. V is TRBV7-2 and J is TRBJ2-3, with 11 bases lining up with TRBD2. This CDR3 has 14 amino acids. Unmatched junction bases numbered 5, after V lost 5 bases and J lost 7 bases. Per germline, CDR1 SGHTA and CDR2 FQGNSA. CDR3 loop: CASSKTSGGNTQYF. CDR3 nucleotide sequence: TGTGCCAGCAGCAAAACTAGCGGGGGAAATACGCAGTATTTT. Filled out from reference TRBV7-2 and TRBJ2-3, the complete variable domain reads GAGVSQSPSNKVTEKGKDVELRCDPISGHTALYWYRQSLGQGLEFLIYFQGNSAPDKSGLPSDRFSAERTGGSVSTLTIQRTQQEDSAVYLCASSKTSGGNTQYFGPGTRLTVL.

This clone was seen more than once but under ten times. The CDR3: CASSLSSVAGEQFF. The CDR3 DNA follows: TGTGCCAGCAGCTTAAGTTCGGTAGCGGGGGAGCAGTTCTTC. This sequence joins TRBV7-2 and TRBJ2-1; 8 nucleotides line up with TRBD2. Per the germline V gene, CDR1 is SGHTA and CDR2 is FQGNSA. The CDR3 runs to 14 residues. V was clipped by 2 bases and J by 10 bases; unmatched bases: 7.

The V gene is TRBV10-3, the J gene TRBJ2-7, with 8 bases lining up with TRBD2. Germline CDR1 ENHRY, CDR2 SYGVKD. Trimming took 6 bases from V and 2 from J; bases not matched to a gene: 12. CDR3 size: 16 residues. DNA of the CDR3: TGTGCCATCAGCGAGACGTTAGCGGGGAAAACCTACGAGCAGTACTTC. Residues: CAISETLAGKTYEQYF.